This T cell receptor (beta chain) was recovered during a study of neurological immune-mediated disorders. TCRdb re-derived calls from the 5' RACE reads in MiXCR, one entry per CDR3 protein. The table lists approximately 86,000 distinct CDR3 sequences, about 2.5% of them singletons. This clonotype was counted at least ten times. CDR1 is SGHDT, CDR2 YYEEEE, per germline. With 5 bases removed from V and 2 bases from J, the gap between germline ends came to 10 bases. The CDR3 is made up of 13 amino acids. The unsorted libraries originated from 2 million PBMCs kept at -80 C. The J gene is TRBJ1-1, the V gene TRBV5-6; perhaps TRBD1 as D (5 bases). The specimen sequenced was PBMCs. This TCR was sampled from a young woman with multiple sclerosis. The CDR3 sequence: CASSGDSNTEAFF. As DNA, the CDR3 is TGTGCCAGCAGTGGCGACAGTAACACTGAAGCTTTCTTT. Filled out from reference TRBV5-6 and TRBJ1-1, the complete variable domain reads DAGVTQSPTHLIKTRGQQVTLRCSPKSGHDTVSWYQQALGQGPQFIFQYYEEEERQRGNFPDRFSGHQFPNYSSELNVNALLLGDSALYLCASSGDSNTEAFFGQGTRLTVV.